The clone carrying this T cell receptor (beta chain) has just a few counts. No antigen is known for it. Normal lung was taken at the farthest possible site, at least 3 cm from tumour. The data were obtained in a study of immune cell composition in non-small cell lung cancer. Study-wide results and limits: Tumour-reactive clones were not shown to match dominant in vivo tumour clones.

The length of the CDR3 is 11 residues. Germline values: CDR1 MGHDK, CDR2 SYGVNS. V was trimmed by 2 bases and J by 6 bases, leaving 5 bases between them. Only in-frame clones appear in the TCRdb table, and some are missing; sequencing was by immunoSEQ multiplex PCR. This table has about 3,100 clones, over 65% appearing once. The receptor was isolated from a human donor with non-small cell lung cancer. The donor label of this sample is uncertain. The sequenced sample consisted of non-adjacent lung tissue. The J gene is TRBJ2-7, the V gene TRBV25-1; D gene ambiguous. CDR3: CASSELTEQYF. The CDR3 nucleotides are TGTGCCAGCAGTGAACTAACCGAGCAGTACTTC.